The rows below give T cell receptor beta chains drawn from one sample of a study of blood T cell repertoires in COVID-19. The table came from immunoSEQ multiplex PCR; TCRdb's copy has only in-frame clones and leaves some out. The sample lists about 240,000 clones, roughly 85% occurring once. Sequencing was carried out using peripheral blood. The receptors come from a man between 50 and 59 years old with COVID-19, enrolled during active disease. Each CDR3 is given with its conserved first and last residue. Fields, in order: CDR3 DNA, CDR3 protein, V gene, J gene, D gene, clone size. The D gene is left open where the match is weak. Only part of the rows carry a size: once, few, many, or a class if the clone is expanded.

DNA: TGTGCCAGCAGTTTCCCTAGCGGGCAATCCACAGATACGCAGTATTTT
CDR3: CASSFPSGQSTDTQYF
V: TRBV28
J: TRBJ2-3
D: TRBD2
size: NA

DNA: TGTGCCAGCACACGGACAGGAGGCTATGGCTACACCTTC
CDR3: CASTRTGGYGYTF
V: TRBV6-5
J: TRBJ1-2
D: TRBD1
size: once

DNA: TGTGCCACCAGCAGAGAGCGGGGGAAAGCTTTCTTT
CDR3: CATSRERGKAFF
V: TRBV15
J: TRBJ1-1
D: NA
size: NA

DNA: TGCGCCAGCAGGGCGGGGGATCGCTCTGGAAACACCATATATTTT
CDR3: CASRAGDRSGNTIYF
V: TRBV5-1
J: TRBJ1-3
D: NA
size: few

DNA: TGTGCCAGCAGCTTAGAGATGGGGTCACCCCAGGGAGAGACCCAGTACTTC
CDR3: CASSLEMGSPQGETQYF
V: TRBV11-3
J: TRBJ2-5
D: NA
size: once

DNA: TGTGCCAGCTCCCAAACAGGGGGCTACGAGCAGTACTTC
CDR3: CASSQTGGYEQYF
V: TRBV18
J: TRBJ2-7
D: TRBD1
size: NA

DNA: TGTGCCAGCAGCACTAACGGGGGACAGCACACTGAAGCTTTCTTT
CDR3: CASSTNGGQHTEAFF
V: TRBV7-3
J: TRBJ1-1
D: TRBD1
size: NA

DNA: TGTGCCAGCAGCGAGGTCTCTAGCGGGGGGCGGGAGACCCAGTACTTC
CDR3: CASSEVSSGGRETQYF
V: TRBV3-1/TRBV3-2
J: TRBJ2-5
D: TRBD2
size: NA

DNA: TGTGCCAGCAGCTTAATGGGAGAAATTGGCACAGATACGCAGTATTTT
CDR3: CASSLMGEIGTDTQYF
V: TRBV7-3
J: TRBJ2-3
D: NA
size: once

DNA: TGTGCCAGCAGCTTGGGGCCAGCCCCAAACTATGGCTACACCTTC
CDR3: CASSLGPAPNYGYTF
V: TRBV7-6
J: TRBJ1-2
D: NA
size: NA

DNA: TGTGCCAGCAGCCTCCCTAGCGGGGGGGCCGTATTCTTC
CDR3: CASSLPSGGAVFF
V: TRBV13
J: TRBJ2-1
D: TRBD2
size: NA

DNA: TGTGCCAGCAGTCCTACCGGGACAGGGCTAAATAATTCACCCCTCCACTTT
CDR3: CASSPTGTGLNNSPLHF
V: TRBV6-6
J: TRBJ1-6
D: TRBD1
size: NA

DNA: TGTGCCAGCAGTCTCCGGGACAGGGTCTTCAATCAGCCCCAGCATTTT
CDR3: CASSLRDRVFNQPQHF
V: TRBV2
J: TRBJ1-5
D: TRBD1
size: NA

DNA: TGTGCCAGCAGCCCGGGTGGGGGACTTGAGCAGTTCTTC
CDR3: CASSPGGGLEQFF
V: TRBV7-2
J: TRBJ2-1
D: NA
size: NA

DNA: TGCGCCAGCAGCCTAAACAGGGGGCAAAACGAGCAGTACTTC
CDR3: CASSLNRGQNEQYF
V: TRBV5-1
J: TRBJ2-7
D: TRBD1
size: NA

DNA: TGCGCCAGCAGCACCTATGCGGGGGGAGGAGAGACCCAGTACTTC
CDR3: CASSTYAGGGETQYF
V: TRBV5-1
J: TRBJ2-5
D: TRBD2
size: NA

DNA: TGTGCCAGCAGCTTAAAAGGCAGGGAGGGCCCGTCTGGGGCCAACGTCCTGACTTTC
CDR3: CASSLKGREGPSGANVLTF
V: TRBV7-3
J: TRBJ2-6
D: TRBD2
size: NA

DNA: TGTGCCAGCAGTGTAAAGGGCAGGGGGTCTTATGGCTACACCTTC
CDR3: CASSVKGRGSYGYTF
V: TRBV2
J: TRBJ1-2
D: TRBD1
size: NA

DNA: TGCGCCAGCAGCCAAGTAAATCGACAGCAAGAGACCCAGTACTTC
CDR3: CASSQVNRQQETQYF
V: TRBV4-1
J: TRBJ2-5
D: NA
size: NA

DNA: TGCGCCAGCAGCTTAACAGGGGGGTACGAGCAGTACTTC
CDR3: CASSLTGGYEQYF
V: TRBV5-1
J: TRBJ2-7
D: TRBD1
size: NA

DNA: TGTGCCAGCAGCCTTCCCCGGGGGGGGTCCTACAATGAGCAGTTCTTC
CDR3: CASSLPRGGSYNEQFF
V: TRBV3-1/TRBV3-2
J: TRBJ2-1
D: TRBD2
size: NA

DNA: TGTGCCAGCAGCTTACAGGGGGCCCTGAACACTGAAGCTTTCTTT
CDR3: CASSLQGALNTEAFF
V: TRBV5-4
J: TRBJ1-1
D: TRBD1
size: NA

DNA: TGTGCCAGCAGCGATCGACAGAACACTGAAGCTTTCTTT
CDR3: CASSDRQNTEAFF
V: TRBV7-2
J: TRBJ1-1
D: NA
size: NA

DNA: TGTGCCAGCAGCTTAGATATTCGGACAGGGTCGAAGGAAAAACTGTTTTTT
CDR3: CASSLDIRTGSKEKLFF
V: TRBV7-9
J: TRBJ1-4
D: TRBD1
size: NA

DNA: TGTGCCAGCAGCACCCGGACAGGGCTCCACGAGACCCAGTACTTC
CDR3: CASSTRTGLHETQYF
V: TRBV7-9
J: TRBJ2-5
D: TRBD1
size: NA

DNA: TGTGCCAGCAGAGCCGGGACAGGGGGCTTCGACGAGCAGTACTTC
CDR3: CASRAGTGGFDEQYF
V: TRBV2
J: TRBJ2-7
D: TRBD1
size: NA

DNA: TGTGCCAGCAGTTTCAAGGGGCAGACTGAAGCTTTCTTT
CDR3: CASSFKGQTEAFF
V: TRBV12-3/TRBV12-4
J: TRBJ1-1
D: NA
size: NA